This T cell receptor beta chain was recovered during a study of CD8 T cells in Susac syndrome. Study observations and caveats: Acknowledgment was made by the study that its TCR sequencing and HLA analysis involved a relatively small number of individuals.

TCR beta from blood CD8+ and CD4+ T cells was sequenced. Looked up from germline, CDR1 is MGHRA and CDR2 is YSYEKL. V was pared by 1 base and J by 0 bases, with 7 bases between. The CDR3 length is 14 residues. A remark on this clonotype: Its cognate antigen is unknown.

Random hexamers were used to reverse transcribe an amount of roughly 0.45 to 1 ug RNA. The TCR beta CDR3 was amplified by immunoSEQ multiplex PCR across 54 Vbeta, 13 Jbeta. TCRdb redid the calling of the immunoSEQ multiplex PCR reads with MiXCR, one entry per CDR3 protein. The repertoire holds some 90,000 distinct CDR3 sequences, with over 85% as singletons. This clonotype originated in a human donor in good health. The chain combines TRBV4-1 with TRBJ2-7, with D possibly matching TRBD1 (5 bases). Sequencing used CD8+ T cells from PBMCs. The CDR3 bases are TGCGCCAGCAGCCAAGTGACAGCCTCCTACGAGCAGTACTTC. It translates to CASSQVTASYEQYF.